This entry lists 10 T cell receptor beta chains sequenced from one sample in a study of cytomegalovirus exposure and HLA in healthy donors. The study ran its PCR with 60 Vbeta and 13 Jbeta primers. Repertoires were generated with immunoSEQ multiplex PCR, while TCRdb's copy carries only in-frame clones and drops some. Altogether some 170,000 clones are present, roughly 81% being singletons, with the ten largest covering roughly 4.9%. Sequencing input: PBMCs. The source of these receptors is a woman under 30 in good health and CMV-seropositive.

V gene TRBV7-9 combines with J gene TRBJ1-5; maybe TRBD1 (5 bases). CDR1 is SEHNR, CDR2 FQNEAQ, per germline (reference sequence). V was trimmed by 2 bases and J by 1 base, leaving 15 bases between them. CDR3 length equals 17 residues. CDR3 nucleotide sequence: TGTGCCAGCAGCTTAACCCCTATCGACAGAAGCAATCAGCCCCAGCATTTT. Translated, it gives CASSLTPIDRSNQPQHF.

The CDR3 region has the DNA TGTGCCAGCAGTCAGGACAGGGGGACAGGTCTGGATGGCTACACCTTC. Protein: CASSQDRGTGLDGYTF. This rearrangement joins TRBV6-4 to TRBJ1-2, with 10 bases that match TRBD1. The CDR3 consists of 16 residues. Germline CDR1 reads MRHNA; CDR2 reads SNTAGT. V trimming: 5 bases; J trimming: 6 bases; junction bases outside the gene matches: 12.

The chain uses TRBV7-8 and TRBJ1-5, with D uncertain. This CDR3 contains 15 residues. Trimming stripped 1 base from V and 2 bases from J, with 9 bases between. CDR1 and CDR2 from the germline V gene are SGHVS and FQNEAQ. In DNA form, the CDR3 reads TGTGCCAGCAGCTTAGGCAGGTTAGGCAATCAGCCCCAGCATTTT. This gives the protein CASSLGRLGNQPQHF.

The chain recombines TRBV29-1 with TRBJ1-2; no definite D call. V shed 4 bases and J shed 2 bases, with 5 bases lying between them. Germline CDR1 and CDR2: SQVTM and ANQGSEA. The CDR3 runs to 11 residues. The CDR3 sequence: CSVGVNYGYTF. In DNA form, the CDR3 reads TGCAGCGTTGGCGTAAACTATGGCTACACCTTC.

The chain carries TRBV4-1 and TRBJ2-1; 9 positions match TRBD1. Germline CDR1 MGHRA, CDR2 YSYEKL. Germline trimming cut 1 base from V and 12 bases from J; bases unmatched to any gene: 7. The CDR3 consists of 14 residues. The CDR3 loop is CASSQGTGDLGQFF. The CDR3 nucleotides are TGCGCCAGCAGCCAAGGGACAGGGGACCTCGGGCAGTTCTTC.

This clone was recorded a few times. CDR3 protein: CASSHPPSPLHF. The DNA for the CDR3 is TGTGCCAGCAGCCATCCCCCCTCACCCCTCCACTTT. The rearrangement links TRBV6-6 to TRBJ1-6; unclear D gene. Germline CDR1 and CDR2: MNHNY and SVGAGI (reference sequence). The germline V and J ends were trimmed by 6 bases and 10 bases, with 10 bases remaining between them. The CDR3 runs 12 residues.

There are a few counts of this clone. V and J are TRBV25-1 and TRBJ2-1; 9 nucleotides agree with TRBD1. Germline V CDR1 and CDR2: MGHDK, SYGVNS. This CDR3 is 14 amino acids long. The junction had 6 bases not matched to a gene; V was cut back by 8 bases and J by 4 bases. CDR3 nucleotide sequence: TGTGCCAGCTGCGCCGGGACAGGGTACAATGAGCAGTTCTTC. Protein sequence: CASCAGTGYNEQFF.

V is TRBV9 and J is TRBJ1-6, with D maybe TRBD1 (6 bases). The CDR3 spans 15 residues. The V end lost 3 bases, the J end lost 5 bases, and 12 bases lay between the germline ends. Germline CDR1 and CDR2: SGDLS and YYNGEE. CDR3 region: CASSARGRDNSPLHF. The CDR3 region has the DNA TGTGCCAGCAGCGCGCGGGGGCGGGATAATTCACCCCTCCACTTT.

The sample holds a few counts of this clone. One end of the junction is discordant with germline, which a read error may explain. The V gene is TRBV7-9, the J gene TRBJ2-7; possibly TRBD1 or TRBD2 for D (5 bases each). Germline V gene sequence: CDR1 SEHNR, CDR2 FQNEAQ (reference sequence). The CDR3 runs to 18 residues. CDR3 DNA: TGTTCCAGCAGCTTAGAGGGTCCCACGGACATTGGGCCGCGAGAGCAGTACTTC. Its protein is CSSSLEGPTDIGPREQYF. Variable domain in full (rest from reference TRBV7-9 and TRBJ2-7): DTGVSQNPRHKITKRGQNVTFRCDPISEHNRLYWYRQTLGQGPEFLTYFQNEAQLEKSRLLSDRFSAERPKGSFSTLEIQRTEQGDSAMYLCSSSLEGPTDIGPREQYFGPGTRLTVT.

The rearrangement uses TRBV4-3 and TRBJ2-3; 7 bases match TRBD1. CDR1 is LGHNA and CDR2 is YSLEER in the germline V gene. V lost 1 base, J lost 5 bases, and 9 bases stayed unmatched. This CDR3 has 16 residues. This CDR3 reads CASSQVLTGPKDTQYF. The CDR3 DNA reads as TGCGCCAGCAGCCAAGTTCTGACAGGGCCTAAAGATACGCAGTATTTT.